This is a list of T cell receptor beta chains from one sample in a study of cytomegalovirus exposure and HLA in healthy donors. Here immunoSEQ multiplex PCR was the method, and the copy in TCRdb shows in-frame clones only, minus some. This sample has about 150,000 clones; 80% to 90% occur once, and the top ten carry less than 2.5%. Sequenced sample: PBMCs. These receptors all stem from a woman in her late teens or twenties in good health and CMV-seronegative. Each CDR3 is given with its conserved first and last residue. Fields, in order: V gene, clone size, CDR3 length, J gene, D gene, CDR3 DNA, CDR3 protein. A D gene is named only where the DNA matches it firmly. The size entry is marked missing in some rows and otherwise reads once, few, many or a size class.

>TRBV6-5|-|15|TRBJ2-1|-
TGTGCCAGCAGTTACGGTGGGCCCCCCCCGTATGAGCAGTTCTTC
CASSYGGPPPYEQFF
>TRBV13|-|13|TRBJ1-4|-
TGTGCCAGCAGCCGCCGGGTGGCGGAAAAACTGTTTTTT
CASSRRVAEKLFF
>TRBV4-2|-|15|TRBJ2-1|TRBD1
TGTGCCAGCAGCCAAGAGAGGACAGGGTCCTGGGAGCAGTTCTTC
CASSQERTGSWEQFF
>TRBV28|-|16|TRBJ2-7|TRBD2
TGTGCCAGCAGTTTATTCGGGGGGAATCTTCCCTACGAGCAGTACTTC
CASSLFGGNLPYEQYF
>TRBV7-9|-|13|TRBJ1-1|-
TGTGCCAGCAACTTCGTCCGGGGGGTTGGAGCTTTCTTT
CASNFVRGVGAFF
>TRBV6-6|few|12|TRBJ1-5|-
TGTGCCAGCAGTCCCCAGAATCAGCCCCAGCATTTT
CASSPQNQPQHF
>TRBV18|-|17|TRBJ2-1|TRBD2
TGTGCCAGCTCACTACGAGTGGGGACTAGCGGAAGCAATGAGCAGTTCTTC
CASSLRVGTSGSNEQFF
>TRBV4-2|-|19|TRBJ2-1|TRBD2
TGTGCCAGCAGCCCTACGATAACTGAGGGGAGGGGAAGGTACAATGAGCAGTTCTTC
CASSPTITEGRGRYNEQFF
>TRBV4-3|-|14|TRBJ2-1|TRBD2
TGCGCCAGCAGCCAAGGCCGGGAGGAGCGAGAGCAGTTCTTC
CASSQGREEREQFF
>TRBV5-1|-|16|TRBJ2-7|TRBD2
TGCGCCAGCAGCTTGAGTGGCCTAGCGGGAGTGGATGAGCAGTACTTC
CASSLSGLAGVDEQYF
>TRBV5-5|-|15|TRBJ1-2|TRBD1
TGTGCCAGCAGACCCCCGGGACAGGGCACCTATGGCTACACCTTC
CASRPPGQGTYGYTF
>TRBV6-5|many|13|TRBJ2-5|TRBD2
TGTGCCAGCAGTTCGACTAGCGGAGAGACCCAGTACTTC
CASSSTSGETQYF
>TRBV30|-|13|TRBJ2-2|TRBD1
TGTGCCTGGGAGACAGGGTCCACCGGGGAGCTGTTTTTT
CAWETGSTGELFF
>TRBV27|-|16|TRBJ2-5|TRBD2
TGTGCCAGCAGTTCAACCCGGACTAGCGGGCCTGAGACCCAGTACTTC
CASSSTRTSGPETQYF
>TRBV28|-|13|TRBJ1-2|TRBD1
TGTGCCAGCAGTGTACAGGGGGCGAGGGGCTACACCTTC
CASSVQGARGYTF
>TRBV27|-|15|TRBJ1-5|-
TGTGCCAGCAGTCAAGGGACACTTAGCAATCAGCCCCAGCATTTT
CASSQGTLSNQPQHF
>TRBV7-9|-|14|TRBJ2-5|-
TGTGCCAGCAGCTTGCGGGCGCCGCAAGAGACCCAGTACTTC
CASSLRAPQETQYF
>TRBV7-9|-|13|TRBJ1-2|TRBD1
TGTGCCAGCAGCCGGGACAGGTCCTATGGCTACACCTTC
CASSRDRSYGYTF
>TRBV19|-|17|TRBJ2-6|-
TGTGCCAGTAGTATAGGGGCAGTCTACTCTGGGGCCAACGTCCTGACTTTC
CASSIGAVYSGANVLTF
>TRBV7-6|once|17|TRBJ2-1|TRBD2
TGTGCCAGCAGCTTAGAGACTAGCGGGCATGATTACAATGAGCAGTTCTTC
CASSLETSGHDYNEQFF
>TRBV28|-|12|TRBJ2-7|-
TGTGCCAGCAGTTTGATAGAGGGCGAGCAGTACTTC
CASSLIEGEQYF
>TRBV11-2|-|15|TRBJ1-3|TRBD1
TGTGCCAGCAGCCGACAGGGAAACACTGGAAACACCATATATTTT
CASSRQGNTGNTIYF
>TRBV28|-|16|TRBJ2-4|-
TGTGCCAGCAGTTTCTCAGGGAATGTTGCCAAAAACATTCAGTACTTC
CASSFSGNVAKNIQYF
>TRBV7-9|-|18|TRBJ1-3|TRBD1
TGTGCCAGCAGCTTTTCCGGGACAGCGAGATCCTCTGGAAACACCATATATTTT
CASSFSGTARSSGNTIYF
>TRBV10-3|-|16|TRBJ2-5|TRBD2
TGTGCCATCAGTGAGTCGAATAGCGGGAGAGGGGAGACCCAGTACTTC
CAISESNSGRGETQYF
>TRBV18|few|14|TRBJ2-1|-
TGTGCCAGCTCACCGGGACTCCACCCCAATGAGCAGTTCTTC
CASSPGLHPNEQFF
>TRBV28|-|11|TRBJ2-7|-
TGTGCCATCAAAGACAGCTACGAGCAGTACTTC
CAIKDSYEQYF
>TRBV5-1|-|15|TRBJ2-5|-
TGCGCCAGCAGCCCGGACGAGGGTTCGCAAGAGACCCAGTACTTC
CASSPDEGSQETQYF
>TRBV7-9|-|15|TRBJ2-7|-
TGTGCCAGCAGCGGCCTAACAGGTTCGAGGAGCGAGCAGTACTTC
CASSGLTGSRSEQYF
>TRBV19|-|15|TRBJ2-7|-
TGTGCCAGTAGTCCCTTAGCGGCAGGGCCCGTCGAGCAGTACTTC
CASSPLAAGPVEQYF
>TRBV7-2|-|12|TRBJ2-7|-
TGTGCCAGCAGCTCCAGCTCCTACGAGCAGTACTTC
CASSSSSYEQYF
>TRBV6-1|once|12|TRBJ2-7|-
TGTGCCGGGGGGAGGCAGTCCTACGAGCAGTACTTC
CAGGRQSYEQYF
>TRBV18|once|15|TRBJ2-7|-
TGTGCCAGCTCGTCCGGACACCGCGGGGAGTACGAGCAGTACTTC
CASSSGHRGEYEQYF
>TRBV7-2|-|16|TRBJ1-5|-
TGTGCCAGCAGCCGTGGGGGGTTCCCTAGCAATCAGCCCCAGCATTTT
CASSRGGFPSNQPQHF
>TRBV7-9|-|18|TRBJ1-3|-
TGTGCCAGCAGCTTAGCTCACTCGACGCAGGGAAGTGGAAACACCATATATTTT
CASSLAHSTQGSGNTIYF
>TRBV7-2|-|16|TRBJ2-3|TRBD2
TGTGCCAGCAGCTTAGCGCGGCGGGGGGGGGCAGATACGCAGTATTTT
CASSLARRGGADTQYF
>TRBV28|-|14|TRBJ1-2|TRBD1
TGTGCCAGCAGTTTAGGAGGGACAGGGAATGGCTACACCTTC
CASSLGGTGNGYTF
>TRBV2|-|14|TRBJ1-4|TRBD1
TGTGCCAGCAGTTACAGGGGGCCTAATGAAAAACTGTTTTTT
CASSYRGPNEKLFF
>TRBV5-1|-|16|TRBJ2-1|TRBD2
TGCGCCAGCAGCTTAAGTCTAGCGGGAGGTTTAGATGAGCAGTTCTTC
CASSLSLAGGLDEQFF
>TRBV6-4|-|14|TRBJ1-2|-
TGTGCCAGCAGCCCCCAGGGATTGGGCTATGGCTACACCTTC
CASSPQGLGYGYTF
>TRBV19|-|14|TRBJ1-2|-
TGTGCCAGTAGTCTGGGCAGGGTAAACTATGGCTACACCTTC
CASSLGRVNYGYTF
>TRBV30|-|13|TRBJ1-2|-
TGTGCCTGGAGTGTGCAGGCAAACTATGGCTACACCTTC
CAWSVQANYGYTF
>TRBV4-1|-|15|TRBJ2-5|TRBD1
TGCGCCAGCAGCCCGGGGACAGCGAGTGGAGAGACCCAGTACTTC
CASSPGTASGETQYF
>TRBV10-1|few|15|TRBJ2-2|-
TGCGCCAGCAGTCTGGGGCAGGGAAACACCGGGGAGCTGTTTTTT
CASSLGQGNTGELFF
>TRBV4-3|-|16|TRBJ2-5|TRBD2
TGCGCCAGCAGCCAAGCCTTAGCGGGGGGGCAAGAGACCCAGTACTTC
CASSQALAGGQETQYF
>TRBV5-1|-|13|TRBJ2-2|TRBD1
TGCGCCAGCAGCTTGGACAGGGGTGGGGAGCTGTTTTTT
CASSLDRGGELFF
>TRBV10-3|-|15|TRBJ1-2|-
TGTGCCATCAGTGAGTCGAATAGGGGGAGAGATGGCTACACCTTC
CAISESNRGRDGYTF
>TRBV11-2|-|16|TRBJ2-7|TRBD2
TGTGCCAGCAGCTTATCGGGGACTAGCGTGAATGACGAGCAGTACTTC
CASSLSGTSVNDEQYF
>TRBV7-9|-|15|TRBJ1-2|TRBD1
TGTGCCAGCAGCTTCGAAACAGGGGGTACCTATGGCTACACCTTC
CASSFETGGTYGYTF
>TRBV10-1|-|14|TRBJ2-5|-
TGCGCCAGCAGTGAGTTCAGTTCTCAAGAGACCCAGTACTTC
CASSEFSSQETQYF
>TRBV18|-|14|TRBJ1-4|-
TGTGCCAGCTCACCCCAATTTGGGGCTTGGAAACTGTTTTTT
CASSPQFGAWKLFF
>TRBV6-5|once|11|TRBJ2-7|-
TGTGCCAGCAGACGCGACTACGAGCAGTACTTC
CASRRDYEQYF
>TRBV6-1|-|14|TRBJ1-4|TRBD1
TGTGCCAGCAGCCAGGACAGGGGGCTCGGAAAACTGTTTTTT
CASSQDRGLGKLFF